This T cell receptor beta chain was sequenced during a study of T cell changes during pregnancy in multiple sclerosis. About this clone itself: Other DNA sequences in the same sample also yield this CDR3.

The V and J ends lost 1 base and 3 bases respectively, with 6 bases between them. This CDR3 comprises 14 residues. The germline gives CDR1 SGHVS, CDR2 FNYEAQ. Only in-frame clones appear in the TCRdb table, and some are missing; sequencing was by immunoSEQ multiplex PCR. The sample lists some 79,000 clones, 75% to 95% occurring once. The receptor was derived from a female donor with multiple sclerosis, enrolled in a pregnancy study. The input for sequencing was CD4+ T cells from peripheral blood mononuclear cells, taken in the second trimester of pregnancy. The chain recombines TRBV7-6 with TRBJ2-2; D not resolved. CDR3 DNA: TGTGCCAGCAGCTTAGTTTCAGACACCGGGGAGCTGTTTTTT. It translates to CASSLVSDTGELFF.